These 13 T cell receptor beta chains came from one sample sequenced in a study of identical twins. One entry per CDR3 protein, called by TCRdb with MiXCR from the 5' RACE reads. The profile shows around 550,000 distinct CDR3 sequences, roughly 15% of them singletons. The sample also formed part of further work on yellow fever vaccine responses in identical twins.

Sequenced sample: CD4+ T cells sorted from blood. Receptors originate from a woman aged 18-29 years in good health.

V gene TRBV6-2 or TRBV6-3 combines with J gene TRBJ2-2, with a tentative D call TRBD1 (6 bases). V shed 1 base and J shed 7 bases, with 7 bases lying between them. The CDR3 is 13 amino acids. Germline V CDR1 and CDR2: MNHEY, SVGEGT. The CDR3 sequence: CASSYYRVGELFF. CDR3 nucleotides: TGTGCCAGCAGTTACTACAGGGTCGGGGAGCTGTTTTTT.

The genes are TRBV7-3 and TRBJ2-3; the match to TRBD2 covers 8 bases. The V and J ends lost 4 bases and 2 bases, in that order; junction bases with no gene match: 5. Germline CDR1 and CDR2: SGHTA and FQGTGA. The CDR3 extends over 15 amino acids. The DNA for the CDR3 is TGTGCCAGCAGCTCGGGACTAGGCATCACAGATACGCAGTATTTT. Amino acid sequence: CASSSGLGITDTQYF.

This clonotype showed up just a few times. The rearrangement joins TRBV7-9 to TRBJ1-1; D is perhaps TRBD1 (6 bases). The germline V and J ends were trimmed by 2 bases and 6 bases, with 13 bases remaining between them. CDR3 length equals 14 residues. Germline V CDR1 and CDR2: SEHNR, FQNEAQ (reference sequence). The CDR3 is CASSLQGSGAEAFF. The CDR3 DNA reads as TGTGCCAGCAGCTTACAGGGGTCGGGGGCTGAAGCTTTCTTT.

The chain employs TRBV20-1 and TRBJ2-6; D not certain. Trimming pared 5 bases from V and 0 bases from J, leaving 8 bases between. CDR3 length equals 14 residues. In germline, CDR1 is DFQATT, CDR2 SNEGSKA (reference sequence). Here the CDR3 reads CSAVGSSGANVLTF. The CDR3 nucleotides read TGCAGTGCTGTGGGGTCCTCTGGGGCCAACGTCCTGACTTTC.

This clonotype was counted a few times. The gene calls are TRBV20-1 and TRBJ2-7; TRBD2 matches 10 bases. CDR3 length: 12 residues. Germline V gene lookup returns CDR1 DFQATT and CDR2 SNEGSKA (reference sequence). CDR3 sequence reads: CSGVASGSEQYF. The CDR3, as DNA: TGCAGCGGGGTAGCTAGCGGGAGCGAGCAGTACTTC.

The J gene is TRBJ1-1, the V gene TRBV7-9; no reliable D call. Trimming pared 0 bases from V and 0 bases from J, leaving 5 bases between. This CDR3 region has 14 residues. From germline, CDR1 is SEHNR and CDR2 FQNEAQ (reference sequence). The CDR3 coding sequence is TGTGCCAGCAGCTTAGCTGTACTGAACACTGAAGCTTTCTTT. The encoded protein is CASSLAVLNTEAFF.

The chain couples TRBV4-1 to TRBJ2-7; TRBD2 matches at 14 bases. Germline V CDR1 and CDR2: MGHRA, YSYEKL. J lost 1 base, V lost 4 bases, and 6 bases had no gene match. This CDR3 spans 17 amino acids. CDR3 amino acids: CASSPPGLAGVSYEQYF. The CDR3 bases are TGCGCCAGCAGCCCCCCGGGACTAGCGGGGGTATCCTACGAGCAGTACTTC.

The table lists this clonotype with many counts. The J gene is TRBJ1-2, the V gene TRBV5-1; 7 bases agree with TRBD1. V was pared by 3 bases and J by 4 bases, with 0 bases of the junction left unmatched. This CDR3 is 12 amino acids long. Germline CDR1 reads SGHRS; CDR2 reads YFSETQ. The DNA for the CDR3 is TGCGCCAGCAGCTGGGACAGCTATGGCTACACCTTC. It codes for CASSWDSYGYTF.

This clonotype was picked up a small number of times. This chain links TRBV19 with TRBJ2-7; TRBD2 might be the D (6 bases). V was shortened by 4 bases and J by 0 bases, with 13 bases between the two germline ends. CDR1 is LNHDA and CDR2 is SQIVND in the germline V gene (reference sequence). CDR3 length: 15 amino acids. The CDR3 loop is CASSRGTESSYEQYF. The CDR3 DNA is TGTGCCAGTAGTAGGGGGACTGAATCCTCCTACGAGCAGTACTTC.

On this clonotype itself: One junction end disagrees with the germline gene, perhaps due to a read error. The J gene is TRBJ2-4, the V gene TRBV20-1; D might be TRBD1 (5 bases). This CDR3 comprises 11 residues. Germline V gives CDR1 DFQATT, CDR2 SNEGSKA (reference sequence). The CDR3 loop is CSARDAQGGNF. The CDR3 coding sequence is TGCAGTGCTAGAGATGCGCAGGGCGGAAACTTC.

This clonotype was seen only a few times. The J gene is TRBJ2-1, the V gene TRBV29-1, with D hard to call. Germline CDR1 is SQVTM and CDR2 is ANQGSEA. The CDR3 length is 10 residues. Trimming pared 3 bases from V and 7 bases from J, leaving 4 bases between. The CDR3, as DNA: TGCAGCGTTGAGGAGAATGAGCAGTTCTTC. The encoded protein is CSVEENEQFF.

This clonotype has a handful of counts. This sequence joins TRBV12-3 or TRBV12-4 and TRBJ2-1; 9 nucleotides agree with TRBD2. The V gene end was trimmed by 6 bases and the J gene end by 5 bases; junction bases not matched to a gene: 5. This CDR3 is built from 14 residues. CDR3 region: CASRPAGGNNEQFF. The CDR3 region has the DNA TGTGCCAGCAGACCAGCGGGAGGCAACAATGAGCAGTTCTTC.

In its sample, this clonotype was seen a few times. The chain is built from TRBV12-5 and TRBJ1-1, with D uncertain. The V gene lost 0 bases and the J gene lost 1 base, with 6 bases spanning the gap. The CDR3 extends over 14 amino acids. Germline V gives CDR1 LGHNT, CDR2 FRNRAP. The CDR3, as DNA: TGTGCTAGTGGTTTGGTACCGGGGAACACTGAAGCTTTCTTT. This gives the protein CASGLVPGNTEAFF.